This T cell receptor beta chain emerged from a study of T cell repertoires in cytomegalovirus infection. About the study: CMV epitopes in the study were HLA-C-restricted (recently identified) and HLA-B-restricted (well studied). Findings and limits, study-wide: The response measured ex vivo was dominated by TCR beta clonotypes (HLA-C-restricted and CMV-specific). Summed frequency of shared TCR beta families picked out CMV carriers who also had the relevant HLA.

This clonotype was counted ten times or more. What it binds is unknown. Each CDR3 protein is one row after TCRdb ran MiXCR on the reads. Of approximately 270,000 distinct CDR3 sequences listed, approximately 22% are singletons. The clonotype originates from a human donor in good health (CMV status not recorded). Some clones in this sample may be carry-over from other donors' samples. The source material was cultured PBMCs, sampled from culture after CMV antigen stimulation.

This CDR3 reads CASSLDIGSPLHF. CDR3 coding DNA: TGTGCCAGCAGTTTAGATATTGGCTCACCCCTCCACTTT. This chain joins TRBV12-3 or TRBV12-4 and TRBJ1-6, with D unclear. CDR3 size: 13 residues. The germline V and J ends were trimmed by 1 base and 10 bases, with 8 bases remaining between them.